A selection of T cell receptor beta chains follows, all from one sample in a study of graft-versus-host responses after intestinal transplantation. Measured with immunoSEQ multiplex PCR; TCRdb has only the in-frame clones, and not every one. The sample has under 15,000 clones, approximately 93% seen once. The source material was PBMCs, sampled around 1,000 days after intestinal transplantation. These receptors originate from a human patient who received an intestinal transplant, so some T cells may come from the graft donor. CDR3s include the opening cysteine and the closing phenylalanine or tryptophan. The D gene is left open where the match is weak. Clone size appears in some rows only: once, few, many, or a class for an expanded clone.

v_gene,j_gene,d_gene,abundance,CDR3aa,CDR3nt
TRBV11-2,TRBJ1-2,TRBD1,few,CASSPGQGYGYTF,TGTGCCAGCAGCCCAGGACAGGGCTATGGCTACACCTTC
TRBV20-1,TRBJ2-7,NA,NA,CSPLEGNEQYF,TGCAGTCCTCTGGAGGGGAACGAGCAGTACTTC
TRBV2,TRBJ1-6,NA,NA,CASSGSEAYNSPLHF,TGTGCCAGCAGTGGTAGTGAGGCTTATAATTCACCCCTCCACTTT
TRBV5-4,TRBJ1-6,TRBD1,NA,CASTSPTGASPLHF,TGTGCCAGCACCTCCCCGACAGGGGCTTCACCCCTCCACTTT
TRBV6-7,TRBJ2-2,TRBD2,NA,CASTRFGGDTGELFF,TGTGCCAGCACGAGATTTGGGGGGGACACCGGGGAGCTGTTTTTT
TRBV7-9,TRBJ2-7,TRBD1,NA,CASRPGQGLSAEQYF,TGTGCCAGCAGACCGGGACAGGGGTTGAGTGCCGAGCAGTACTTC
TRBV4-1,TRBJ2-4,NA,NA,CASSQQAPVEDRRKNIQYF,TGCGCCAGCAGCCAACAAGCCCCTGTCGAAGACAGGAGGAAAAACATTCAGTACTTC
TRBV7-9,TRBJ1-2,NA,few,CASTLGPYGYTF,TGTGCCAGCACCTTGGGCCCGTATGGCTACACCTTC
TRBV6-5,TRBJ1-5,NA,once,CASSYNPDQPQHF,TGTGCCAGCAGTTATAATCCCGATCAGCCCCAGCATTTT
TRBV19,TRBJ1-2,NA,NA,CASQRGQAGYTF,TGTGCCAGCCAGCGGGGGCAGGCTGGCTACACCTTC
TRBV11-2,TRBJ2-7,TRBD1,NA,CASSSPPPRDRVAYEQYF,TGTGCCAGCAGCTCCCCACCACCCCGGGACAGGGTAGCCTACGAGCAGTACTTC
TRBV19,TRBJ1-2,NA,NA,CASSSRGVDYGYTF,TGTGCCAGTAGTAGCCGGGGGGTTGACTATGGCTACACCTTC
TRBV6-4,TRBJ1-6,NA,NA,CASAGTANSPLHF,TGTGCCAGCGCCGGGACGGCTAATTCACCCCTCCACTTT
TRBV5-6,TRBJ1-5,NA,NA,CASSLGQGPQPQHF,TGTGCCAGCAGCTTGGGCCAGGGACCTCAGCCCCAGCATTTT
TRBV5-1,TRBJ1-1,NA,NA,CASTARGETEAFF,TGCGCCAGCACGGCCCGGGGGGAAACTGAAGCTTTCTTT
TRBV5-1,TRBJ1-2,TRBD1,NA,CASSVGQGVYGYTF,TGCGCCAGCAGCGTAGGACAGGGTGTCTATGGCTACACCTTC
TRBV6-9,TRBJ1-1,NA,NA,CASSYPGGPNTEAFF,TGTGCCAGCAGTTACCCCGGTGGGCCGAACACTGAAGCTTTCTTT
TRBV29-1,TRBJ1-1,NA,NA,CSVEEGLAEAFF,TGCAGCGTTGAAGAGGGTTTGGCTGAAGCTTTCTTT
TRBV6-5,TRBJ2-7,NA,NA,CASSYSRGRAYEQYF,TGTGCCAGCAGTTACTCGAGGGGTAGGGCCTACGAGCAGTACTTC
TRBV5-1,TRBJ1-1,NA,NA,CASSRGMCSPGGEAFF,TGCGCCAGCAGCAGGGGGATGTGCTCTCCTGGAGGTGAAGCTTTCTTT
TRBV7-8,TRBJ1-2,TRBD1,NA,CASSFRDRGHDGYTF,TGTGCCAGCAGTTTTAGGGACAGGGGGCACGATGGCTACACCTTC
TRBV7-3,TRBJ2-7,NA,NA,CASSPRHLAGEQYF,TGTGCCAGCAGCCCTCGACACCTAGCCGGGGAGCAGTACTTC
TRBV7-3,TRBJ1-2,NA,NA,CASSPDSDNYGYTF,TGTGCCAGCAGCCCCGACAGTGACAACTATGGCTACACCTTC
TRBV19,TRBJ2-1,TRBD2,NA,CASSPQSTSGPYNEQFF,TGTGCCAGTAGTCCACAATCGACTAGCGGGCCCTACAATGAGCAGTTCTTC
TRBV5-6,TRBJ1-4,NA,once,CASSLGVGEKLFF,TGTGCCAGCAGCTTGGGGGTAGGAGAAAAACTGTTTTTT
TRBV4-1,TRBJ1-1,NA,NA,CASSQAVNTEAFF,TGCGCCAGCAGCCAAGCAGTGAACACTGAAGCTTTCTTT
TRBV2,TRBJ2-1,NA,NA,CASNYQGHNEQFF,TGTGCCAGCAACTATCAGGGCCACAATGAGCAGTTCTTC
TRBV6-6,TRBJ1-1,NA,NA,CASRVAPTTEAFF,TGTGCCAGCAGAGTAGCACCAACCACTGAAGCTTTCTTT
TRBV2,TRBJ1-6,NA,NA,CASSDLDIAYNSPLHF,TGTGCCAGCAGTGATTTGGACATAGCCTATAATTCACCCCTCCACTTT
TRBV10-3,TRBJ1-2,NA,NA,CAITEGPFLYGYTF,TGTGCCATCACCGAAGGACCGTTCCTCTATGGCTACACCTTC
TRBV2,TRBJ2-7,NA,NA,CASVGLEQYF,TGTGCCAGCGTAGGGCTCGAGCAGTACTTC
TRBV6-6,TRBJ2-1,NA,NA,CASNQGGPYNEQFF,TGTGCCAGCAACCAAGGGGGACCTTACAATGAGCAGTTCTTC
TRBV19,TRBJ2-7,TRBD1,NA,CASADRTYEQYF,TGTGCCAGTGCGGACAGGACCTACGAGCAGTACTTC
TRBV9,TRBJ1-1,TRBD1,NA,CASSWGTGTNTEAFF,TGTGCCAGCAGCTGGGGGACAGGGACGAACACTGAAGCTTTCTTT
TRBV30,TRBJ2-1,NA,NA,CAWTDRAPNEQFF,TGTGCCTGGACTGATCGGGCTCCCAATGAGCAGTTCTTC
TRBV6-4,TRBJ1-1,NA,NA,CASSLDRNTEAFF,TGTGCCAGCAGTCTCGACAGGAACACTGAAGCTTTCTTT
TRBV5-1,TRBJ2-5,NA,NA,CASSAAGFAETQYF,TGCGCCAGCAGCGCCGCAGGGTTTGCGGAGACCCAGTACTTC
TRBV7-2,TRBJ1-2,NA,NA,CASSTGPQMYGYTF,TGTGCCAGCAGCACGGGACCCCAAATGTATGGCTACACCTTC
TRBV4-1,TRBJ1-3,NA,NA,CASSPTTETGNTIYF,TGCGCCAGCAGCCCCACTACTGAGACTGGAAACACCATATATTTT
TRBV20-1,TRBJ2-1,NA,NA,CSARRDEQFF,TGCAGTGCTAGACGGGATGAGCAGTTCTTC
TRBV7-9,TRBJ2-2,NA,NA,CASSFRAANTGELFF,TGTGCCAGCAGCTTCCGGGCTGCGAACACCGGGGAGCTGTTTTTT
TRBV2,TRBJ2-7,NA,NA,CASSEAQGWGQYF,TGTGCCAGCAGTGAAGCTCAGGGGTGGGGACAGTACTTC
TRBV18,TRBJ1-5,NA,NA,CASSPLSGNQPQHF,TGTGCCAGCTCACCGCTCTCAGGGAATCAGCCCCAGCATTTT
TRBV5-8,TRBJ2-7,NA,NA,CASSSWTTNEQYF,TGTGCCAGCAGCTCCTGGACGACCAACGAGCAGTACTTC
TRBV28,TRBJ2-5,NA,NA,CASSKGGYNLETQYF,TGTGCCAGCAGTAAAGGGGGGTATAATTTGGAGACCCAGTACTTC
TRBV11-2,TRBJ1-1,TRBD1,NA,CASSFRGQGNTEAFF,TGTGCCAGCAGCTTTCGCGGACAGGGGAACACTGAAGCTTTCTTT
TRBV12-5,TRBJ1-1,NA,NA,CASGLVLGGTEAFF,TGTGCTAGTGGTTTGGTACTCGGAGGCACTGAAGCTTTCTTT
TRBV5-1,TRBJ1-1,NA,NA,CASSGGAGLGNTEAFF,TGCGCCAGCAGCGGAGGGGCAGGACTCGGGAACACTGAAGCTTTCTTT
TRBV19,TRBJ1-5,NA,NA,CASSISGLGNQPQHF,TGTGCCAGTAGTATATCGGGACTGGGAAATCAGCCCCAGCATTTT